Given below is one TCR beta chain in context. The target antigen is unknown. Other DNA sequences of this sample code for an identical CDR3. The data were produced by immunoSEQ multiplex PCR, yet TCRdb's version contains in-frame clones alone and is incomplete. This table holds approximately 700,000 clones, around 78% found once. The CDR3 runs to 15 residues. The J segment lost 2 bases and the V segment lost 1 base, leaving 2 bases of the junction unmatched. Germline V gene sequence: CDR1 MGHRA, CDR2 YSYEKL. This record comes from a study of shared clonotypes between healthy human individuals. General observations from the study: Shared clonotypes across all four donors exceeded non-shared ones in generation probability.

Material: memory CD4+ T cells sorted from blood. The subset here: CD45RA-negative fraction. The chain links TRBV4-1 to TRBJ2-7; 10 positions match TRBD2. The clonotype comes from a woman in her 30s in good health. CDR3 coding DNA: TGCGCCAGCAGCCAAGGCCTAGCGGGAGCCTACGAGCAGTACTTC. Protein product: CASSQGLAGAYEQYF.